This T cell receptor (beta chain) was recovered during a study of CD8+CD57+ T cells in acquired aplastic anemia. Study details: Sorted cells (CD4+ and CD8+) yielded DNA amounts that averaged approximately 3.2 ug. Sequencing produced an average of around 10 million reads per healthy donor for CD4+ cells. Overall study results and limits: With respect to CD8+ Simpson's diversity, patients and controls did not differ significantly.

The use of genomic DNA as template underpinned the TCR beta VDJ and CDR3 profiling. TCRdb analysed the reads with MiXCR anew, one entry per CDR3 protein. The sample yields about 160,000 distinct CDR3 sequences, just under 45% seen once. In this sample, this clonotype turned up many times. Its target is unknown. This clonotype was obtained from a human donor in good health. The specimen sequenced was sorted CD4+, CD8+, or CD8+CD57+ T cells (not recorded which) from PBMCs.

The DNA for the CDR3 is TGCGCCGCGGGGGGAAACCATTCACCCCTCCACTTT. It translates to CAAGGNHSPLHF. V gene TRBV4-1 combines with J gene TRBJ1-6, with D possibly matching TRBD1 (5 bases). The CDR3 is 12 residues long. The V and J ends lost 11 bases and 8 bases respectively, with 13 bases between them. The germline gives CDR1 MGHRA, CDR2 YSYEKL.